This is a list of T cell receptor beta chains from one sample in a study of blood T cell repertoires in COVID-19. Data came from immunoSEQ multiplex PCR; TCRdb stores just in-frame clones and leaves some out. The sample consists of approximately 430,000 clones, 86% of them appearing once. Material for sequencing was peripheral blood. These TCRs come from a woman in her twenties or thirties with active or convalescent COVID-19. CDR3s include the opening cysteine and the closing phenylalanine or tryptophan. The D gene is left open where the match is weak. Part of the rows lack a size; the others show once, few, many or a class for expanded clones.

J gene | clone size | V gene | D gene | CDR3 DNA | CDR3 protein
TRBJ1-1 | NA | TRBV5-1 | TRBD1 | TGCGCCAGCAGCGCTCAGGGGGTGTATGGTAGCGGGAACACTGAAGCTTTCTTT | CASSAQGVYGSGNTEAFF
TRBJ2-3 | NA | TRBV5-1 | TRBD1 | TGCGCCAGCAGCTCGGGACAGGTCACAGATACGCAGTATTTT | CASSSGQVTDTQYF
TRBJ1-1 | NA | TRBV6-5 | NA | TGTGCCAGCAGCCCCAGGTGGGAGGACACTGAAGCTTTCTTT | CASSPRWEDTEAFF
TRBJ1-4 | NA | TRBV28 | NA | TGTGCCAGCACTACGCCGGGACACGACCTTTCAACTAATGAAAAACTGTTTTTT | CASTTPGHDLSTNEKLFF
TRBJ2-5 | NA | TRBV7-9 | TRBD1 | TGTGCCAGCAGCCCGAGGACAGGGGCACTCCAAGAGACCCAGTACTTC | CASSPRTGALQETQYF
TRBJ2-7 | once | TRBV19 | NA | TGTGCCAGTGCTTGGGGAGGGGGCTACGAGCAGTACTTC | CASAWGGGYEQYF
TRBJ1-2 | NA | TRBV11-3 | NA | TGTGCCAGCAGCCTACCCACGATACTCGGTGGGGGGAGGGATATCTATGGCTACACCTTC | CASSLPTILGGGRDIYGYTF
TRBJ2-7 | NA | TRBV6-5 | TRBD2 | TGTGCCAGCAGTTCAAGCGGGGGGACCTACGAGCAGTACTTC | CASSSSGGTYEQYF
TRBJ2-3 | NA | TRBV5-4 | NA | TGTGCCAGCAGCCCGGGCCAGGGGGGTTCAGATACGCAGTATTTT | CASSPGQGGSDTQYF
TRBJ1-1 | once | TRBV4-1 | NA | TGCGCCAGCAGCCTCACCCTGAGGAGGGAGGGCACTGAAGCTTTCTTT | CASSLTLRREGTEAFF